The next 19 T cell receptor beta chains were all read from a single sample in a study of blood T cell repertoires in COVID-19. TCRdb's table, derived via immunoSEQ multiplex PCR, lists solely in-frame clones and lacks some. Among about 160,000 clones listed, around 80% were seen once. Specimen: peripheral blood. These TCRs come from a woman of 80 years or more with acute or convalescent COVID-19.

There are a few counts of this clone. The rearrangement joins TRBV15 to TRBJ2-1; D possibly corresponds to TRBD2 (6 bases). Trimming left V 0 bases short and J 1 base short, with 7 bases between. Germline CDR1 is LNHNV and CDR2 is YYDKDF (reference sequence). The CDR3 consists of 15 residues. Here the CDR3 reads CATSRDGGSYNEQFF. The CDR3 region has the DNA TGTGCCACCAGCAGAGACGGGGGATCCTACAATGAGCAGTTCTTC.

The rearrangement links TRBV4-2 to TRBJ1-4, with 7 bases matching TRBD1. Trimming cost V 0 bases and J 11 bases; bases outside gene matches: 6. This CDR3 contains 14 residues. Germline loops: CDR1 LGHNA, CDR2 YNFKEQ. CDR3 DNA sequence: TGTGCCAGCAGCCAAGAACAGGGGTTGGGCAAACTGTTTTTT. As protein: CASSQEQGLGKLFF.

V and J are TRBV5-5 and TRBJ1-2; 9 bases are a match to TRBD1. This CDR3 comprises 13 residues. The V and J ends lost 4 bases and 3 bases, in that order; junction bases with no gene match: 1. Germline V CDR1 and CDR2: SGHKS, YYEKEE (reference sequence). The chain's CDR3 is CASSRQGDYGYTF. CDR3 nucleotide sequence: TGTGCCAGCAGCCGACAGGGGGACTATGGCTACACCTTC.

The J gene is TRBJ2-5, the V gene TRBV19, with a tentative D call TRBD1 (5 bases). CDR1 is LNHDA and CDR2 is SQIVND in the germline V gene (reference sequence). Trimming took 4 bases from V and 2 from J, leaving 11 bases between them. This CDR3 comprises 14 residues. The CDR3: CASSTRQIQETQYF. CDR3 in DNA: TGTGCCAGTAGTACAAGACAGATACAAGAGACCCAGTACTTC.

The chain uses TRBV28 and TRBJ1-6, with TRBD1 matching 7 bases. Germline-derived CDR1 and CDR2 are MDHEN and SYDVKM. Germline trimming cut 5 bases from V and 6 bases from J; bases unmatched to any gene: 1. The CDR3 is 13 residues long. The CDR3 sequence: CASSRQGNSPLHF. CDR3 DNA sequence: TGTGCCAGCAGTAGACAGGGTAATTCACCCCTCCACTTT.

This CDR3 is CASSYSNRRKDRGLFF. CDR3 coding DNA: TGTGCCAGCAGTTACTCGAATCGGCGGAAAGACAGAGGGCTGTTTTTT. The chain has TRBV6-2 or TRBV6-3 and TRBJ2-2; D is perhaps TRBD1 (5 bases). V was trimmed by 0 bases and J by 13 bases, leaving 21 bases between them. CDR1 MNHEY and CDR2 SVGEGT come from the germline V gene. The length of the CDR3 is 16 residues.

J is TRBJ1-2 and V is TRBV6-1; TRBD1 aligns across 8 bases. CDR1 and CDR2 from the germline V gene are MNHNS and SASEGT. CDR3 length: 16 amino acids. Trimming took 4 bases from V and 2 from J; bases not matched to a gene: 9. The DNA of the CDR3 is TGTGCCAGCAGTGGACGAAGACAGGGGACCAACTATGGCTACACCTTC. Residues: CASSGRRQGTNYGYTF.

The genes are TRBV5-5 and TRBJ2-1; 10 bases agree with TRBD1. This CDR3 is built from 15 residues. CDR1 and CDR2 (germline): SGHKS, YYEKEE (reference sequence). V lost 3 bases, J lost 4 bases, and 4 bases stayed unmatched. This CDR3 reads CASSSDRGLYNEQFF. The CDR3, as DNA: TGTGCCAGCAGCTCAGACAGGGGGCTGTACAATGAGCAGTTCTTC. The whole variable domain, filled in from reference TRBV5-5 and TRBJ2-1, reads DAGVTQSPTHLIKTRGQQVTLRCSPISGHKSVSWYQQVLGQGPQFIFQYYEKEERGRGNFPDRFSARQFPNYSSELNVNALLLGDSALYLCASSSDRGLYNEQFFGPGTRLTVL.

V usage is TRBV3-1 (or the pseudogene TRBV3-2) and J usage is TRBJ1-2; 8 bases are shared with TRBD1. Trimming cost V 4 bases and J 6 bases; bases outside gene matches: 7. This CDR3 is 14 amino acids long. Germline values: CDR1 LGHDT, CDR2 YNNKEL (reference sequence). The CDR3 DNA sequence: TGTGCCAGCAGCCCCTGGGACAGGCTAGATGGCTACACCTTC. Translating gives CASSPWDRLDGYTF.

The chain links TRBV7-9 to TRBJ1-4, with unresolved D. Looked up from germline, CDR1 is SEHNR and CDR2 is FQNEAQ (reference sequence). Between the trimmed V and J ends, which lost 3 bases and 7 bases, there was a span of 6 bases. CDR3 size: 12 residues. The CDR3 spells CASSFSGEKLFF. In DNA, the CDR3 is TGTGCCAGCAGCTTTTCGGGTGAAAAACTGTTTTTT.

This clone was picked up one time. The chain employs TRBV6-4 and TRBJ1-6, with 8 bases matching TRBD1. This CDR3 is 15 amino acids long. The germline gives CDR1 MRHNA, CDR2 SNTAGT. The trim removed 4 bases at V and 6 bases at J, leaving 5 bases unmatched. The CDR3 sequence is CASSVIGQGNSPLHF. The CDR3 DNA reads TGTGCCAGCAGTGTCATCGGACAGGGTAATTCACCCCTCCACTTT.

CDR3 nucleotides: TGTGCCAGCAGTTTAAACGATATGGAGTCCGGGGAGCTGTTTTTT. The encoded protein is CASSLNDMESGELFF. The V and J genes are TRBV28 and TRBJ2-2; D is unresolved. Trimming took off 2 bases at V and 6 bases at J, with 13 bases between the two ends. Looked up from germline, CDR1 is MDHEN and CDR2 is SYDVKM. There are 15 residues in the CDR3.

A single count supports this clone. The chain employs TRBV12-3 or TRBV12-4 and TRBJ2-4; 7 bases agree with TRBD1. The CDR3 covers 13 residues. Trimming at V came to 2 bases and at J to 13 bases, leaving 8 bases not matched to a gene. The CDR3 nucleotides read TGTGCCAGCAGTTTAAGGGACAGCGGTTCCCAGTACTTC. This encodes CASSLRDSGSQYF.

This chain joins TRBV5-5 and TRBJ1-5, with TRBD1 as a possible D gene (5 bases). Trimming took 0 bases from V and 14 from J, leaving 15 bases between them. The length of the CDR3 is 13 residues. Germline CDR1 and CDR2: SGHKS and YYEKEE (reference sequence). DNA of the CDR3: TGTGCCAGCAGCTTGGCCGGTGCAGGGAGGAAGCATTTT. Its protein is CASSLAGAGRKHF.

The rearrangement links TRBV14 to TRBJ2-5; D gene uncertain. This CDR3 has 12 residues. CDR1 is SGHDN, CDR2 FVKESK, per germline. V lost 2 bases and J 4 bases, leaving 5 bases between the germline ends. CDR3 amino acids: CASSQHGETQYF. Written as DNA, the CDR3 is TGTGCCAGCAGCCAACACGGAGAGACCCAGTACTTC.

V and J are TRBV18 and TRBJ2-7; 7 nucleotides agree with TRBD2. The V and J ends lost 3 bases and 2 bases, in that order; junction bases with no gene match: 10. CDR3 size: 16 residues. Per the germline V gene, CDR1 is KGHSH and CDR2 is LQKENI. The CDR3 DNA follows: TGTGCCAGCTCACCGTTTTCCGGGAGGACCACCTACGAGCAGTACTTC. Amino acid sequence: CASSPFSGRTTYEQYF.

The rearrangement joins TRBV14 to TRBJ1-2, with 9 bases aligning to TRBD1. Germline V CDR1 and CDR2: SGHDN, FVKESK. The CDR3 loop spans 16 amino acids. V trimming: 4 bases; J trimming: 3 bases; junction bases outside the gene matches: 9. The CDR3 loop reads CASSRQTGTGHYGYTF. In DNA form, the CDR3 reads TGTGCCAGCAGCCGCCAAACCGGGACAGGGCACTATGGCTACACCTTC.

The rearrangement joins TRBV6-5 to TRBJ2-7; 8 nucleotides align to TRBD2. J was trimmed by 12 bases and V by 0 bases; bases with no gene match: 10. The CDR3 length is 14 residues. The germline V gene has CDR1 MNHEY and CDR2 SVGAGI. In DNA, the CDR3 is TGTGCCAGCAGTTACTCGGTAGCGGGATCCGGGGGGTACTTC. Translated, it gives CASSYSVAGSGGYF.

The chain joins TRBV2 to TRBJ2-3; tentative D call: TRBD2 (6 bases). The V gene's germline CDR1 is SNHLY and CDR2 FYNNEI. V was clipped by 9 bases and J by 8 bases, with 33 bases between them. CDR3 length: 18 amino acids. The CDR3 loop reads CASRYLRDQRPMVVTQYF. The CDR3 bases are TGTGCCAGTCGGTATCTGCGGGACCAGCGGCCAATGGTTGTTACGCAGTATTTT. The full variable domain, in which reference TRBV2 and TRBJ2-3 provide the parts outside the CDR3, is EPEVTQTPSHQVTQMGQEVILRCVPISNHLYFYWYRQILGQKVEFLVSFYNNEISEKSEIFDDQFSVERPDGSNFTLKIRSTKLEDSAMYFCASRYLRDQRPMVVTQYFGPGTRLTVL.